Below are 9 T cell receptor beta chains sequenced from a single sample in a study of cytomegalovirus exposure and HLA in healthy donors. The PCR ran on 60 Vbeta and 13 Jbeta primers. Clones were read by immunoSEQ multiplex PCR, and TCRdb kept only the in-frame ones, dropping some. In the table there are roughly 180,000 clones, more than 60% of which are singletons. Sequenced material: PBMCs. The receptors here all came from a woman aged 40 to 50 in good health and CMV-seropositive.

Note on this clone: A read error may account for a junction end that differs from germline. The chain couples TRBV7-7 to TRBJ2-5, with TRBD1 matching 8 bases. In germline, CDR1 is SSHAT, CDR2 FNYEAQ (reference sequence). The CDR3 runs to 15 residues. This CDR3 is CASSLGAGGGETQYF. Written as DNA, the CDR3 is TGTGCTAGCAGCCTCGGGGCAGGGGGCGGGGAGACCCAGTACTTC.

This rearrangement joins TRBV7-9 to TRBJ1-6; the D is unclear. Trimming shortened V by 2 bases and J by 8 bases, and 10 bases separated the two germline ends. Germline V lookup: CDR1 SEHNR, CDR2 FQNEAQ (reference sequence). CDR3 size: 14 residues. For the CDR3, the DNA is TGTGCCAGCAGCTTATTCGATTCGGATTCACCCCTCCACTTT. As protein: CASSLFDSDSPLHF. The complete variable domain, with remaining parts taken from reference TRBV7-9 and TRBJ1-6, reads DTGVSQNPRHKITKRGQNVTFRCDPISEHNRLYWYRQTLGQGPEFLTYFQNEAQLEKSRLLSDRFSAERPKGSFSTLEIQRTEQGDSAMYLCASSLFDSDSPLHFGNGTRLTVT.

The rearrangement links TRBV10-3 to TRBJ1-5; the match to TRBD1 covers 8 bases. The CDR3 is made up of 14 amino acids. Germline CDR1 reads ENHRY; CDR2 reads SYGVKD. The junction had 7 bases not matched to a gene; V was cut back by 8 bases and J by 4 bases. CDR3 loop: CAIRGDRPNQPQHF. DNA for the CDR3: TGTGCCATCCGGGGGGACAGGCCGAATCAGCCCCAGCATTTT.

The rearrangement joins TRBV2 to TRBJ2-3; weak D call: TRBD2 (6 bases). Germline values: CDR1 SNHLY, CDR2 FYNNEI. Deletions cut 6 bases from V and 0 bases from J, with 10 bases between. The CDR3 contains 14 residues. CDR3 in amino acids: CASRASVSTDTQYF. CDR3 coding DNA: TGTGCCAGCAGGGCTAGCGTTAGCACAGATACGCAGTATTTT.

The sample holds a few counts of this clone. This chain connects TRBV27 to TRBJ2-5; D is ambiguous. V gave up 5 bases and J gave up 11 bases, with 18 bases separating them. The germline V gene encodes CDR1 MNHEY and CDR2 SMNVEV (reference sequence). CDR3 length: 13 amino acids. CDR3 region: CASSPYPATSQYF. For the CDR3, the DNA is TGTGCCAGCAGTCCTTATCCTGCGACTTCACAGTACTTC.

This clone was observed a few times. In DNA, the CDR3 is TGTGCCAGCCGAACGCCGGGCTCCTACGAGCAGTACTTC. This encodes CASRTPGSYEQYF. This sequence joins TRBV28 and TRBJ2-7; unclear D gene. This CDR3 is 13 amino acids long. Germline CDR1 MDHEN, CDR2 SYDVKM. Trimming took off 8 bases at V and 0 bases at J, with 11 bases between the two ends.

The chain employs TRBV15 and TRBJ1-2; TRBD1 matches 7 bases. Germline lookup yields CDR1 LNHNV and CDR2 YYDKDF (reference sequence). The V gene end was trimmed by 0 bases and the J gene end by 8 bases; junction bases not matched to a gene: 15. There are 17 residues in the CDR3. CDR3 loop: CATSRDKWSQGGYGYTF. In nucleotides, the CDR3 is TGTGCCACCAGCAGAGATAAGTGGTCGCAGGGGGGATACGGCTACACCTTC.

The gene calls are TRBV29-1 and TRBJ2-5; 12 positions agree with TRBD2. Germline CDR1 SQVTM, CDR2 ANQGSEA. The CDR3 runs to 14 residues. With V trimmed by 7 bases and J by 5 bases, 8 bases remained unmatched. The chain's CDR3 is CSARLAGVGETQYF. CDR3 nucleotides: TGCAGCGCCCGACTAGCGGGAGTCGGGGAGACCCAGTACTTC. Complete variable domain (other parts from reference TRBV29-1 and TRBJ2-5): SAVISQKPSRDICQRGTSLTIQCQVDSQVTMMFWYRQQPGQSLTLIATANQGSEATYESGFVIDKFPISRPNLTFSTLTVSNMSPEDSSIYLCSARLAGVGETQYFGPGTRLLVL.

As to this clone: At one end, the junction sequence differs from germline, possibly due to a read error. The rearrangement joins TRBV7-2 to TRBJ2-2; D is undetermined. Germline V gene data show CDR1 as SGHTA and CDR2 as FQGNSA. The CDR3 consists of 15 residues. This chain's CDR3 is CASSSSTTPTRELFF. CDR3 DNA: TGTGCCAGCAGCTCCTCTACTACCCCCACCCGGGAGCTGTTTTTT.